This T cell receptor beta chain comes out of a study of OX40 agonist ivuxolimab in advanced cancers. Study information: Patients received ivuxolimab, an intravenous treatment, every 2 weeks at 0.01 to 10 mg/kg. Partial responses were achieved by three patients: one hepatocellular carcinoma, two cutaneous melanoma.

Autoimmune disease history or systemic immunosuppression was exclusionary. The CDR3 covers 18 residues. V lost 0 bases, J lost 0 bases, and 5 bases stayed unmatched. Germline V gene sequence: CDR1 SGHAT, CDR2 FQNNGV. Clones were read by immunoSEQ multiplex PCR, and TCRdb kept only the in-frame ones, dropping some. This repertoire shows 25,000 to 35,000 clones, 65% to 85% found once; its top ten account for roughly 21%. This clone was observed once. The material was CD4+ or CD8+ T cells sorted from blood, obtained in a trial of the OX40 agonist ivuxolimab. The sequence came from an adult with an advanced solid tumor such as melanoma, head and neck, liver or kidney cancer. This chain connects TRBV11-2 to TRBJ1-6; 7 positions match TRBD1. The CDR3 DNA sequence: TGTGCCAGCAGCTTAGAAGCAGGGGGGAGCTCCTATAATTCACCCCTCCACTTT. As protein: CASSLEAGGSSYNSPLHF. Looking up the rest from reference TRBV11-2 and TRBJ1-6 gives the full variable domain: EAGVAQSPRYKIIEKRQSVAFWCNPISGHATLYWYQQILGQGPKLLIQFQNNGVVDDSQLPKDRFSAERLKGVDSTLKIQPAKLEDSAVYLCASSLEAGGSSYNSPLHFGNGTRLTVT.